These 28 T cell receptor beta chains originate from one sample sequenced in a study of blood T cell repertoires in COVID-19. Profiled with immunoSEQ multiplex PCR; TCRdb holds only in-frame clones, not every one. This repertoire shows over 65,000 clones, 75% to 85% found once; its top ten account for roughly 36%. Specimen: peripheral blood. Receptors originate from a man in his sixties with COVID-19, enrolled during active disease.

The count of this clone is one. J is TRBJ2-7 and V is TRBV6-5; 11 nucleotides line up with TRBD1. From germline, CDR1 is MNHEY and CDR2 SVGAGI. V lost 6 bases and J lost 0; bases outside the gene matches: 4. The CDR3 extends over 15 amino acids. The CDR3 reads CASRNGQGASYEQYF. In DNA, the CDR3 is TGTGCCAGCAGGAATGGACAGGGGGCCTCCTACGAGCAGTACTTC.

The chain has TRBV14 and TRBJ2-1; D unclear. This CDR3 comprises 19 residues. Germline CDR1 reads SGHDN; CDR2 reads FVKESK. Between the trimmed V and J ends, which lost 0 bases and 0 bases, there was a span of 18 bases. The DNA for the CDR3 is TGTGCCAGCAGCCAAGATAGGAGCTATCCTCAGAGCTCCTACAATGAGCAGTTCTTC. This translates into CASSQDRSYPQSSYNEQFF.

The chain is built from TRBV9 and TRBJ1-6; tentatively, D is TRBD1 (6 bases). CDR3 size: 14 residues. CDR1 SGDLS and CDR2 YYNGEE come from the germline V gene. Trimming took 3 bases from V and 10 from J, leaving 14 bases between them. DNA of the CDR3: TGTGCCAGCAGCGGACAGGACGTGGGGTCACCCCTCCACTTT. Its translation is CASSGQDVGSPLHF.

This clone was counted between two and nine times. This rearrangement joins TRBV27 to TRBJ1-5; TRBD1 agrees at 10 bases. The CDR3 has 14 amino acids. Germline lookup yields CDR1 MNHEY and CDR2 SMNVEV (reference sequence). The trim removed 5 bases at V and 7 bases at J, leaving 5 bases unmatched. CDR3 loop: CASSRDRGRQPQHF. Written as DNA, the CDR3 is TGTGCCAGCAGTAGGGACAGGGGCAGACAGCCCCAGCATTTT.

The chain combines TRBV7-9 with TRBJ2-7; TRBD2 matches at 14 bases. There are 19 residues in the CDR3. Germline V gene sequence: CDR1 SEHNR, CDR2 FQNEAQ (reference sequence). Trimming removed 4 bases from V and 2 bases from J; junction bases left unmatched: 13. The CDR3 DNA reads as TGTGCCAGCAGCTCCCCCCACGGGACTAGCGGGGGCAATCCCTACGAGCAGTACTTC. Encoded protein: CASSSPHGTSGGNPYEQYF.

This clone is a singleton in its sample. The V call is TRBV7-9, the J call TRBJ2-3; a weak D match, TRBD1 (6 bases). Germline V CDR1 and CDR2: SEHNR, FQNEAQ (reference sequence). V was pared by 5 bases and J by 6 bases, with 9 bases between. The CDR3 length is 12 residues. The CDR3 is CASSVQGDTQYF. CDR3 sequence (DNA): TGTGCCAGCAGCGTGCAGGGGGATACGCAGTATTTT.

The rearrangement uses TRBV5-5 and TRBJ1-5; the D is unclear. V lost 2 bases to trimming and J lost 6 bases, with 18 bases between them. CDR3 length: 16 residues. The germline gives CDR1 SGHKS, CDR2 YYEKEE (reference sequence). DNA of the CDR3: TGTGCCAGCAGCTTTGAGGGCACCCCTTGGGGTCAGCCCCAGCATTTT. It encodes CASSFEGTPWGQPQHF.

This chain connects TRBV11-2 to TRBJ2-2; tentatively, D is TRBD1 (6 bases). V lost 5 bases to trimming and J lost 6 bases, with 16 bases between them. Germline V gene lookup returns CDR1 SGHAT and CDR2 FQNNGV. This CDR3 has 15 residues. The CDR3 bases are TGTGCCAGCAGCCCCCGACCTTCAGGGGCCGGGGAGCTGTTTTTT. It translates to CASSPRPSGAGELFF.

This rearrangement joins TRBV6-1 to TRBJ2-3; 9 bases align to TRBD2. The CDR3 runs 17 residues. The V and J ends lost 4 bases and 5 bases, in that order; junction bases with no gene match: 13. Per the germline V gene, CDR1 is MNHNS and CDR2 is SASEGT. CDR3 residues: CASSGWGLAGPKDTQYF. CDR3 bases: TGTGCCAGCAGTGGGTGGGGTCTAGCGGGACCAAAAGATACGCAGTATTTT.

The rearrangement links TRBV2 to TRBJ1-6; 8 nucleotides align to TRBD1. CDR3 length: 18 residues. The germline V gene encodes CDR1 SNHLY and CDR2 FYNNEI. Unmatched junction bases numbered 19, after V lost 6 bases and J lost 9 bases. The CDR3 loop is CASSGRQGAQNRGSPLHF. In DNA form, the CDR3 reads TGTGCCAGCAGCGGTCGGCAGGGGGCTCAGAATCGAGGTTCACCCCTCCACTTT. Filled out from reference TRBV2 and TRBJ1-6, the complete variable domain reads EPEVTQTPSHQVTQMGQEVILRCVPISNHLYFYWYRQILGQKVEFLVSFYNNEISEKSEIFDDQFSVERPDGSNFTLKIRSTKLEDSAMYFCASSGRQGAQNRGSPLHFGNGTRLTVT.

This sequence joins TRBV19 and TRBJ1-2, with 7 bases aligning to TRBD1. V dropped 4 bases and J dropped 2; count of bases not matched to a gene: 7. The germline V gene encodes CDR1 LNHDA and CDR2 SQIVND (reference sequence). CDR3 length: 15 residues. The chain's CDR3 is CASSTRDRLNYGYTF. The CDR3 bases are TGTGCCAGTAGTACTAGGGACAGACTAAACTATGGCTACACCTTC.

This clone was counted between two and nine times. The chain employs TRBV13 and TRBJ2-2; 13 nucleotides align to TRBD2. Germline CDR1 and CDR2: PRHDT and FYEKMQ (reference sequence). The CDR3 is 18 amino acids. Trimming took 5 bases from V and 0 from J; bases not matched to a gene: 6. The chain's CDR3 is CASSPSGLAGANTGELFF. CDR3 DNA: TGTGCCAGCAGCCCTTCAGGACTAGCGGGGGCGAACACCGGGGAGCTGTTTTTT. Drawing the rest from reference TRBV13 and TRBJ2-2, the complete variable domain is AAGVIQSPRHLIKEKRETATLKCYPIPRHDTVYWYQQGPGQDPQFLISFYEKMQSDKGSIPDRFSAQQFSDYHSELNMSSLELGDSALYFCASSPSGLAGANTGELFFGEGSRLTVL.

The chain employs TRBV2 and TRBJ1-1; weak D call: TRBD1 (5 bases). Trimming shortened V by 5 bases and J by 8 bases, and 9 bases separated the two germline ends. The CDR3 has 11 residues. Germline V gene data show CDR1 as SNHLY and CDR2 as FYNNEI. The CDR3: CASSLGLEAFF. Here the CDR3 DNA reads TGTGCCAGCAGTTTGGGGCTCGAAGCTTTCTTT.

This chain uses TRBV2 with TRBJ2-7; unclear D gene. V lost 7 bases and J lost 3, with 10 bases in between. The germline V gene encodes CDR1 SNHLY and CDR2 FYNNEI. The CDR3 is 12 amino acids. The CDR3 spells CASIRLNYEQYF. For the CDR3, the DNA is TGTGCCAGCATCAGGTTAAACTACGAGCAGTACTTC.

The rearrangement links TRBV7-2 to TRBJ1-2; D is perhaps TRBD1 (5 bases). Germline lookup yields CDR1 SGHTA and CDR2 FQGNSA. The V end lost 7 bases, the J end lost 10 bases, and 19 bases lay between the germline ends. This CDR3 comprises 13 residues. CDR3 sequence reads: CASTPSQGRVYTF. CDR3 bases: TGTGCCAGCACCCCGTCCCAGGGAAGGGTCTACACCTTC.

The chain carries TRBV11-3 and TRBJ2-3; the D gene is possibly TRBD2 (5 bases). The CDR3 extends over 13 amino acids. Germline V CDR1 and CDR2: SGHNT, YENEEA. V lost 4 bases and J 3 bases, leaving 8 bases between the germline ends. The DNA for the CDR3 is TGTGCCAGCAGCTCGAGGGTTACAGATACGCAGTATTTT. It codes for CASSSRVTDTQYF.

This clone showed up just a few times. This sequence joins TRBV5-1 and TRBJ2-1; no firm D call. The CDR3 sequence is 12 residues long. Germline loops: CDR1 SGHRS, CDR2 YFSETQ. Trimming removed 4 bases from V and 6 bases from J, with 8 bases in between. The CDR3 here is CASSGSGNEQFF. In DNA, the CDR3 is TGCGCCAGCAGCGGGTCAGGCAATGAGCAGTTCTTC.

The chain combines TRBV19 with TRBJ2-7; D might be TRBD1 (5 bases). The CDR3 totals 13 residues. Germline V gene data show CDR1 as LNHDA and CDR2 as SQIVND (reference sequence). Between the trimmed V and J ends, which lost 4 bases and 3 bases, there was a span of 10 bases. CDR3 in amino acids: CASSSTGNYEQYF. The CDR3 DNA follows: TGTGCCAGTAGTAGTACAGGAAACTACGAGCAGTACTTC.

This CDR3 is CASSRTGDQETQYF. The CDR3 coding sequence is TGCGCCAGCAGCCGGACAGGGGACCAAGAGACCCAGTACTTC. The chain has TRBV5-1 and TRBJ2-5, with TRBD1 matching over 9 bases. J gave up 0 bases and V 4 bases, and 1 base lay outside the gene matches. Germline loops: CDR1 SGHRS, CDR2 YFSETQ. The CDR3 is 14 amino acids. The variable domain in full, with the rest retrieved from reference TRBV5-1 and TRBJ2-5, is KAGVTQTPRYLIKTRGQQVTLSCSPISGHRSVSWYQQTPGQGLQFLFEYFSETQRNKGNFPGRFSGRQFSNSRSEMNVSTLELGDSALYLCASSRTGDQETQYFGPGTRLLVL.

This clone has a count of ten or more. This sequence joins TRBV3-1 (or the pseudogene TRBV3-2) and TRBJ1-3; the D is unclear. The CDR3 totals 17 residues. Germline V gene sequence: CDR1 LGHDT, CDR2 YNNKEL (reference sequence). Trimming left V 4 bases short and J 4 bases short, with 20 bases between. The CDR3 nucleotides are TGTGCCAGCAGCCCGGGAGGTGGAACGCCCTGGGGAAACACCATATATTTT. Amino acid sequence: CASSPGGGTPWGNTIYF.

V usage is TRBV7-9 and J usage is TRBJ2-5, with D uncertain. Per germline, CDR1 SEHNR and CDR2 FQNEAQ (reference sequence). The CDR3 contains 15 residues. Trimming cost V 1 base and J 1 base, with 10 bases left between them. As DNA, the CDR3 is TGTGCCAGCAGCTTAGTGCAGGCAACCCAAGAGACCCAGTACTTC. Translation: CASSLVQATQETQYF.

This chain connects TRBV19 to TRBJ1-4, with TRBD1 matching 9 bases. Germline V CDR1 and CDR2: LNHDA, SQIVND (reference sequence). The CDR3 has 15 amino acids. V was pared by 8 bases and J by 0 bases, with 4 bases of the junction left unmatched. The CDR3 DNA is TGTGCCAGTCGGACAGGGGCCGCAACTAATGAAAAACTGTTTTTT. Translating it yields CASRTGAATNEKLFF. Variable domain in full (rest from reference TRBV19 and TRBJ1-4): DGGITQSPKYLFRKEGQNVTLSCEQNLNHDAMYWYRQDPGQGLRLIYYSQIVNDFQKGDIAEGYSVSREKKESFPLTVTSAQKNPTAFYLCASRTGAATNEKLFFGSGTQLSVL.

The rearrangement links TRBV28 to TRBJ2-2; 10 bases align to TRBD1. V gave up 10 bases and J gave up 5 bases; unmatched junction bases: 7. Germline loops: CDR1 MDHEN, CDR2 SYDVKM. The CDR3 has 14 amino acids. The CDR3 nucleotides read TGTGCCACCCTCGACAGGGGGCGGACCGGGGAGCTGTTTTTT. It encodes CATLDRGRTGELFF.

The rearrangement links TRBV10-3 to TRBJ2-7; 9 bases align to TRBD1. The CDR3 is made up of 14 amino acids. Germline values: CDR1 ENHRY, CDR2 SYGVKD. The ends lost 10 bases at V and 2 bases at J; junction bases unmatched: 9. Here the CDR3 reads CATTPGQGTYEQYF. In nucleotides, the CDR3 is TGTGCCACCACTCCGGGACAGGGAACCTACGAGCAGTACTTC.

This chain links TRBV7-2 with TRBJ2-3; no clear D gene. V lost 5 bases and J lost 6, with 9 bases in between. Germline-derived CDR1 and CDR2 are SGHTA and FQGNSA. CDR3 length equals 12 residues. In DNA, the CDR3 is TGTGCCAGCAGCATGGCATGGGATACGCAGTATTTT. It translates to CASSMAWDTQYF.

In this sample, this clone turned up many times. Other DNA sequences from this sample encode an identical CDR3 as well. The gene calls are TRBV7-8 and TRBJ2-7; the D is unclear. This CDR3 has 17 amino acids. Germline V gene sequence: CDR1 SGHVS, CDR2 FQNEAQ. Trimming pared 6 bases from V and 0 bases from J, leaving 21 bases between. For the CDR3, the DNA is TGTGCCAGCAGTTACCAGCTCGACAAGCCAAGCTCCTACGAGCAGTACTTC. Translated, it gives CASSYQLDKPSSYEQYF.

CDR3 protein: CSVGNDGAGGYGYTF. The CDR3 DNA follows: TGCAGCGTTGGGAACGACGGCGCCGGGGGCTATGGCTACACCTTC. The chain recombines TRBV29-1 with TRBJ1-2, with TRBD1 as a possible D gene (5 bases). The V and J ends lost 4 bases and 4 bases respectively, with 19 bases between them. The germline CDR1 and CDR2 sequences are SQVTM and ANQGSEA. The CDR3 spans 15 residues.

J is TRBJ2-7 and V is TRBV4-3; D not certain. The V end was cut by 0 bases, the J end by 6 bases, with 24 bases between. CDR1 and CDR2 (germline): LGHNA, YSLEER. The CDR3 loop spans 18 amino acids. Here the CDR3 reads CASSQDRGSVLCPFEQYF. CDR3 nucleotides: TGCGCCAGCAGCCAAGATCGAGGTTCAGTCTTATGTCCTTTCGAGCAGTACTTC.